A single sample is the source of the 18 T cell receptor beta chains below, sequenced in a study of CXCR3-negative and CXCR3-positive naive CD8 T cells. Study-level findings and limits: Greater hydrophobicity was found in TRB CDR3s of CXCR3-positive naive cells than of CXCR3-negative naive cells.

These receptors' antigens are unknown. TRB cDNA was prepared as libraries by UMI-labeled 5' RACE. TCRdb reprocessed the 5' RACE reads and stores each CDR3 protein as one record, lacking DNA. The table counts roughly 110,000 distinct CDR3 sequences; about 0.34% lies in the top ten. Sequenced material: naive CXCR3+ CD8+ T cells from blood. Subset denoted: CD45RO-CCR7+CD27+CD95- naive CD8+ T cells expressing CXCR3 (TNR3+). The receptors shown here come from a human donor in good health. Some clones in this sample may be carry-over from other donors' samples.

The chain couples TRBV30 to TRBJ1-5; TCRdb returns TRBD1, unconfirmable since there is no DNA. CDR1 is GTSNPN and CDR2 is SVGIG in the germline V gene (reference sequence). This CDR3 is 13 amino acids long. The chain's CDR3 is CALDGADDQPQHF.

The chain has TRBV13 and TRBJ2-3; absent DNA, TCRdb's TRBD2 call cannot be checked. This CDR3 spans 18 amino acids. The germline V gene has CDR1 PRHDT and CDR2 FYEKMQ (reference sequence). CDR3: CASSPRTSGGAGFDTQYF.

The chain carries TRBV9 and TRBJ2-7. The CDR3 loop spans 14 amino acids. The V gene's germline CDR1 is SGDLS and CDR2 YYNGEE. The CDR3 spells CASSEAGSSYEQYF.

This chain uses TRBV7-2 with TRBJ2-7; absent DNA, TCRdb's TRBD1 call cannot be checked. The V gene's germline CDR1 is SGHTA and CDR2 FQGNSA. The CDR3 is 17 residues long. This CDR3 is CASSFLWLGGSSYEQYF.

The V gene is TRBV12-3 or TRBV12-4, the J gene TRBJ2-7; TCRdb's assignment of TRBD1 cannot be checked, as there is no DNA. CDR3 size: 15 residues. The CDR3 is CASSMGQGSSYEQYF.

The genes are TRBV13 and TRBJ2-7; the TRBD1 assignment by TCRdb is unverifiable without DNA. Germline CDR1 PRHDT, CDR2 FYEKMQ (reference sequence). This CDR3 has 15 residues. The CDR3: CASSLLGGSGYEQYF.

The V gene is TRBV29-1, the J gene TRBJ2-5; the TRBD1 assignment by TCRdb is unverifiable without DNA. The CDR3 consists of 17 residues. Germline CDR1 and CDR2: SQVTM and ANQGSEA. The CDR3 spells CSVDGNNRQASQETQYF.

J is TRBJ2-3 and V is TRBV5-4. CDR1 is SGHNT and CDR2 is YYREEE in the germline V gene (reference sequence). This CDR3 comprises 16 residues. The CDR3 sequence is CASSLVETGSTDTQYF.

This chain uses TRBV28 with TRBJ2-7; TCRdb's D call, TRBD2, is unchecked because there is no DNA. CDR1 is MDHEN, CDR2 SYDVKM, per germline. The CDR3 is 15 amino acids. CDR3 loop: CASSLHLAGSYEQYF.

This rearrangement joins TRBV19 to TRBJ1-5. Germline loops: CDR1 LNHDA, CDR2 SQIVND (reference sequence). The CDR3 has 14 residues. This chain's CDR3 is CASSIGGVGQPQHF. The full variable domain, in which reference TRBV19 and TRBJ1-5 provide the parts outside the CDR3, is DGGITQSPKYLFRKEGQNVTLSCEQNLNHDAMYWYRQDPGQGLRLIYYSQIVNDFQKGDIAEGYSVSREKKESFPLTVTSAQKNPTAFYLCASSIGGVGQPQHFGDGTRLSIL.

The CDR3: CSARGGARQETQYF. This chain uses TRBV20-1 with TRBJ2-5; TCRdb's assignment of TRBD1 cannot be checked, as there is no DNA. CDR3 length equals 14 residues. Germline V gene data show CDR1 as DFQATT and CDR2 as SNEGSKA (reference sequence).

V usage is TRBV10-3 and J usage is TRBJ2-1; TCRdb indicates TRBD2, and absent DNA this call remains unverified. This CDR3 is built from 15 residues. Germline CDR1 ENHRY, CDR2 SYGVKD. The CDR3 loop is CAIRASGLAGNEQFF.

The CDR3 sequence is CASSFVESTDTQYF. V gene TRBV12-3 or TRBV12-4 combines with J gene TRBJ2-3. CDR3 length: 14 amino acids.

This chain uses TRBV29-1 with TRBJ2-7; TCRdb reports TRBD1, a call that lacks DNA to check it against. CDR1 and CDR2 (germline): SQVTM, ANQGSEA. This CDR3 has 13 residues. Here the CDR3 reads CSVETGYSYEQYF.

This chain uses TRBV5-1 with TRBJ2-7; there is no DNA to check the TCRdb D call of TRBD2. The CDR3 spans 12 residues. Germline V lookup: CDR1 SGHRS, CDR2 YFSETQ. The CDR3 loop reads CASSSGSLGQYF. Together with reference TRBV5-1 and TRBJ2-7, the CDR3 gives the full variable domain: KAGVTQTPRYLIKTRGQQVTLSCSPISGHRSVSWYQQTPGQGLQFLFEYFSETQRNKGNFPGRFSGRQFSNSRSEMNVSTLELGDSALYLCASSSGSLGQYFGPGTRLTVT.

V usage is TRBV21-1 and J usage is TRBJ2-7. TRBV21-1 is a documented pseudogene. This CDR3 has 14 amino acids. The CDR3 here is CASSKAGEPYEQYF.

J is TRBJ2-1 and V is TRBV7-9; TCRdb proposes TRBD1, but this gene call is untestable without DNA. This CDR3 has 18 amino acids. Germline assignment: CDR1 SEHNR and CDR2 FQNEAQ (reference sequence). The CDR3 here is CASSFTVVTGSKYNEQFF.

The chain couples TRBV14 to TRBJ2-7. The CDR3 extends over 14 amino acids. CDR1 SGHDN and CDR2 FVKESK come from the germline V gene. The CDR3 sequence: CASSSWGSSYEQYF. The whole variable domain, filled in from reference TRBV14 and TRBJ2-7, reads EAGVTQFPSHSVIEKGQTVTLRCDPISGHDNLYWYRRVMGKEIKFLLHFVKESKQDESGMPNNRFLAERTGGTYSTLKVQPAELEDSGVYFCASSSWGSSYEQYFGPGTRLTVT.